The text below deals with one T cell receptor beta chain. Antigen unknown. This record comes from a study of T cell repertoires in cytomegalovirus infection. Study in general: It can be stated that public TCR beta signatures indicated CMV infection as well as a matching HLA type.

There are 14 residues in the CDR3. Trimming stripped 2 bases from V and 4 bases from J, with 10 bases between. Germline CDR1 KGHDR, CDR2 SFDVKD. Using its own MiXCR run on the reads, TCRdb lists one record per CDR3 protein. The repertoire holds some 300,000 distinct CDR3 sequences, with 15% to 20% as singletons. Points from the study as a whole: In two of eight donors, the top clonotype was HLA-C-restricted CMV-specific. CMV carriers having the relevant HLA were flagged by cumulative public TCR beta family frequency.

This sequence joins TRBV24-1 and TRBJ2-5; D is unresolved. What was sequenced was PBMCs. The TCR originated in a human donor in good health (CMV status not recorded). Some clones in this sample may be carry-over from other donors' samples. The CDR3 sequence is CATSDSRLVETQYF. The CDR3 bases are TGTGCCACCAGTGATTCAAGACTCGTAGAGACCCAGTACTTC.